Given below is one T cell receptor beta chain in context. The data were taken from a study of beta chain features in type 1 diabetes. This CDR3 is built from 17 residues. Unmatched junction bases numbered 13, after V lost 3 bases and J lost 7 bases. Germline V lookup: CDR1 SGHDN, CDR2 FVKESK. Reverse transcribing all isolated RNA meant expressed TCRB transcripts were sequenced. Only in-frame clones appear in the TCRdb table, and some are missing; sequencing was by immunoSEQ multiplex PCR. The sample yields under 800,000 clones, around 15% seen once. The sequence was obtained from a man aged 18 to 35 in good health. Sequencing was carried out using naive CD4+ T cells from blood. This rearrangement joins TRBV14 to TRBJ2-1; TRBD1 matches 9 bases. The CDR3 sequence: CASSHPPADRGKNEQFF. Here the CDR3 DNA reads TGTGCCAGCAGCCACCCCCCGGCGGACAGGGGTAAAAATGAGCAGTTCTTC. The complete variable domain, with remaining parts taken from reference TRBV14 and TRBJ2-1, reads EAGVTQFPSHSVIEKGQTVTLRCDPISGHDNLYWYRRVMGKEIKFLLHFVKESKQDESGMPNNRFLAERTGGTYSTLKVQPAELEDSGVYFCASSHPPADRGKNEQFFGPGTRLTVL.